This T cell receptor beta chain was captured by sequencing in a study of breast tumors, draining lymph nodes, adjacent tissues. TCRdb reanalysed the multiplex PCR reads using MiXCR and keeps one entry per CDR3 protein. There are approximately 230,000 distinct CDR3 sequences in the sample; nearly 35% occur only once, and 3% to 4% lies in the top ten. As for this clonotype: Its antigen is not identified.

Notes on the study in general: The lymph node origin of tumor T cells was framed as consistent with a hypothesis, not demonstrated. Tumor and nontumor repertoires were significantly more similar in luminal-like than in basal-like breast cancer. Findings are consistent with lymph node origin and intratumoral expansion of most tumor T cells. Compared with lymph nodes, tumors were less diverse; compared with nontumor tissue, more.

Samples came from axillary lymph nodes draining the breast cancer. The CDR3 length is 14 residues. Trimming pared 8 bases from V and 1 base from J, leaving 12 bases between. Sequencing used axillary lymph node tissue. This TCR came from a female donor with breast cancer. Some clones in this sample may be carry-over from other donors' samples. The V call is TRBV12-3 or TRBV12-4, the J call TRBJ1-5; D is possibly TRBD1 (5 bases). This CDR3 is CASCGAKSNQPQHF. The CDR3 DNA is TGTGCCAGCTGCGGGGCGAAAAGCAATCAGCCCCAGCATTTT.